This T cell receptor beta chain emerged from a study of T cell responses to AZD1222 COVID-19 vaccine. Clones were sequenced by immunoSEQ multiplex PCR, and TCRdb holds only the in-frame ones, with some missing. The repertoire holds roughly 130,000 clones, with about 94% as singletons. A single count supports this clone. The CDR3 spans 16 residues. Germline assignment: CDR1 SEHNR and CDR2 FQNEAQ (reference sequence). The V end was cut by 0 bases, the J end by 0 bases, with 11 bases between. This TCR was sampled from an adult who received the AZD1222 COVID-19 vaccine. This sequence joins TRBV7-9 and TRBJ1-2; D uncertain. The sequencing here drew on peripheral blood, taken 28 days after the second AZD1222 dose. The CDR3, as DNA: TGTGCCAGCAGCTTAGCCGCCAGCGCATCTAACTATGGCTACACCTTC. It specifies CASSLAASASNYGYTF.